This T cell receptor (beta chain) was identified during a study of CXCR3-negative and CXCR3-positive naive CD8 T cells. General observations from the study: Most assays used freshly isolated PBMCs, as cryopreservation partially reduced CXCR3. TCR interaction strength was inferred from TRB CDR3 physicochemistry, as CD5 matched across naive subsets. Both naive subsets showed comparably high diversity, and memory CD8+ cells showed much lower diversity. Hydrophobicity of TRB CDR3s was greater in CXCR3-positive naive cells than in CXCR3-negative naive cells.

Looked up from germline, CDR1 is SGHAT and CDR2 is FQNNGV. This CDR3 spans 15 amino acids. Carrying UMI labels, the TRB cDNA libraries were prepared through 5' RACE. For each CDR3 protein, TCRdb gives one entry from its re-call of the 5' RACE reads, without DNA. The sample table includes about 150,000 distinct CDR3 sequences. Of note for this clonotype: Its antigen remains unknown.

The source of this sequence is a human donor in good health. Some clones in this sample may be carry-over from other donors' samples. The chain couples TRBV11-2 to TRBJ2-3. The sample consisted of naive CXCR3+ CD8+ T cells from blood. Noted subset: CD45RO-CCR7+CD27+CD95- naive CD8+ T cells expressing CXCR3 (TNR3+). The CDR3 loop is CASSSVLAAADTQYF.